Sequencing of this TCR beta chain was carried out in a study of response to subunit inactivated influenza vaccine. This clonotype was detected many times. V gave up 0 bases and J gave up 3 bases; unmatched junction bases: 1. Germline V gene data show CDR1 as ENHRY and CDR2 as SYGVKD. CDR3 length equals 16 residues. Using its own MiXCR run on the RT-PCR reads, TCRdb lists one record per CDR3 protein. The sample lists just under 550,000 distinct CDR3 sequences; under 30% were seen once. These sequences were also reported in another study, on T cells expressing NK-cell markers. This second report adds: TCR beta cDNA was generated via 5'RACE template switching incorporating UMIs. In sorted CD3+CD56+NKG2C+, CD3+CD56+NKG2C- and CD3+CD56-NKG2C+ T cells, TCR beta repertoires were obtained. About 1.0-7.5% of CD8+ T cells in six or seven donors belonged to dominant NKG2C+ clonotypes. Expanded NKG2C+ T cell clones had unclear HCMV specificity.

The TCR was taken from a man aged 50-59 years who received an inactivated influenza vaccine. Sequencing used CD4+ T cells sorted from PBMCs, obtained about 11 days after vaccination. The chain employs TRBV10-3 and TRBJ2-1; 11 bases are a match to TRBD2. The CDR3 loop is CAISESGLADYNEQFF. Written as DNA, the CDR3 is TGTGCCATCAGTGAGTCGGGACTAGCGGACTACAATGAGCAGTTCTTC.